This T cell receptor beta chain is from a study of cytomegalovirus exposure and HLA in healthy donors. This CDR3 contains 14 residues. Germline loops: CDR1 MDHEN, CDR2 SYDVKM. Trimming took off 8 bases at V and 2 bases at J, with 13 bases between the two ends. Sequenced by immunoSEQ multiplex PCR; TCRdb stores in-frame clones only, minus some. The data show about 73,000 clones, about 94% seen once. This chain links TRBV28 with TRBJ2-1; possible D gene TRBD1, 5 bases. The sequenced material came from PBMCs. This receptor was obtained from a woman younger than 35 in good health and CMV-seronegative. CDR3 in amino acids: CASGNRRPYNEQFF. For the CDR3, the DNA is TGTGCCAGCGGGAACAGGAGACCCTACAATGAGCAGTTCTTC.